What follows is one T cell receptor beta chain and its context. The target antigen is unknown. This record belongs to a study of blood T cells in healthy people across ages. A second PCR of about 7 to 12 cycles used a sample-barcoded 5' primer and a J-beta primer mix. TCRdb re-derived calls from the 5' RACE reads in MiXCR, one entry per CDR3 protein. Of approximately 490,000 distinct CDR3 sequences in the sample, less than 25% were seen once. The CDR3 sequence is 14 residues long. The germline V and J ends were trimmed by 3 bases and 0 bases, with 8 bases remaining between them. Study results and limitations: It was the long-lived donors that had more naive CD4+ cells and higher diversity than aged donors.

Sample donors were healthy Caucasian individuals that came from Russia, aged 6 to 90. A minimum of 6.5 million PBMCs was isolated per sample. The same sample was also studied in work on T cells of mothers and their children. That investigation notes: An overlap that was slightly higher, though non-significant, was seen in related mother-child pairs versus unrelated pairs.

Sequenced: blood. This rearrangement joins TRBV12-3 or TRBV12-4 to TRBJ2-5; D unresolved. The source of this sequence is a boy between 10 and 17 years old in good health. Here the CDR3 DNA reads TGTGCCAGCAGTTTCTCTGGGAACCAAGAGACCCAGTACTTC. It codes for CASSFSGNQETQYF.